The 25 T cell receptor beta chains below all came from one sample that was sequenced in a study of human CD8 memory T cell subsets. TCR beta libraries were made by UMI-labeled 5' RACE. Reprocessing the 5' RACE reads, TCRdb reports a single entry for every CDR3 protein and omits DNA. The clone table shows approximately 11,000 distinct CDR3 sequences, with the ten largest holding 9.5%. Sequenced sample: CD8+ stem-like memory T cells (TSCM and TCM) sorted from PBMCs. Regarding subset: stem-like memory CD8 T cells (TSTEM), CCR7+ PD-1- TIGIT-. Source of these receptors: a human donor in good health.

In terms of frequency, this clonotype is medium-sized. The chain combines TRBV3-1 with TRBJ1-1. The CDR3 sequence is 15 residues long. Germline CDR1 is LGHDT and CDR2 is YNNKEL (reference sequence). The CDR3 is CASSQTVTAGTEAFF.

J is TRBJ2-1 and V is TRBV12-3 or TRBV12-4. The length of the CDR3 is 12 residues. This CDR3 reads CASSSRWREQFF.

Frequency places this clonotype as medium-sized. The chain joins TRBV4-1 to TRBJ2-1; TCRdb selects TRBD2, and the lack of DNA leaves this call unchecked. CDR1 MGHRA and CDR2 YSYEKL come from the germline V gene. This CDR3 spans 15 amino acids. The CDR3 sequence is CASSQGLAGSSEQFF.

The CDR3 spells CASRELAGVSGEQYF. The V call is TRBV19, the J call TRBJ2-7; absent DNA, TCRdb's TRBD2 call cannot be checked. CDR1 and CDR2 from the germline V gene are LNHDA and SQIVND (reference sequence). This CDR3 is 15 amino acids long.

The rearrangement uses TRBV5-1 and TRBJ2-3; absent DNA, TCRdb's TRBD1 call cannot be checked. The germline gives CDR1 SGHRS, CDR2 YFSETQ. The CDR3 totals 15 residues. The CDR3 reads CASSWGDRPADTQYF.

This clonotype ranks as medium-sized in terms of frequency. The rearrangement uses TRBV6-5 and TRBJ2-1; checking the TCRdb D call of TRBD2 is not possible without DNA. This CDR3 has 12 amino acids. In germline, CDR1 is MNHEY, CDR2 SVGAGI. The CDR3 loop reads CASSSSSDEQFF.

The V gene is TRBV28, the J gene TRBJ2-2; the TCRdb call, TRBD1, lacks DNA for checking. The germline V gene encodes CDR1 MDHEN and CDR2 SYDVKM. CDR3 length: 18 amino acids. The CDR3 spells CASRHPYGTGGVTGELFF.

This clonotype is identified as medium-sized from frequency. The chain uses TRBV10-1 and TRBJ1-1; TCRdb gives TRBD1 as the D gene, but with no DNA this cannot be confirmed. The CDR3 has 13 residues. CDR1 and CDR2 from the germline V gene are WNHNN and SYGVQD (reference sequence). This chain's CDR3 is CASSRTGGREAFF.

The chain recombines TRBV9 with TRBJ2-5; the D call from TCRdb, TRBD1, cannot be confirmed without DNA. Germline CDR1 SGDLS, CDR2 YYNGEE. The length of the CDR3 is 14 residues. The CDR3 spells CASRQGGARETQYF.

The CDR3 sequence: CASSLIGLAGVNTQYF. The chain uses TRBV5-1 and TRBJ2-3; TCRdb proposes TRBD2, but this gene call is untestable without DNA. Germline CDR1 is SGHRS and CDR2 is YFSETQ. This CDR3 has 16 amino acids.

This rearrangement joins TRBV29-1 to TRBJ2-5. The CDR3 extends over 14 amino acids. The germline gives CDR1 SQVTM, CDR2 ANQGSEA. This CDR3 reads CSAEGLGVVGTQYF.

By frequency, this clonotype is medium-sized (0.01 to 0.1%). The rearrangement joins TRBV2 to TRBJ1-5; without DNA, the TCRdb call of TRBD1 cannot be checked. The CDR3 consists of 14 residues. Germline-derived CDR1 and CDR2 are SNHLY and FYNNEI. This chain's CDR3 is CASTPGQRNQPQHF.

This clonotype is labeled medium-sized based on frequency. J is TRBJ1-1 and V is TRBV20-1; lacking DNA, the TRBD1 call made by TCRdb goes unchecked. This CDR3 contains 13 residues. Germline-derived CDR1 and CDR2 are DFQATT and SNEGSKA (reference sequence). This CDR3 reads CSAIPPENTEAFF.

By frequency, this clonotype registers medium-sized. The V gene is TRBV7-9, the J gene TRBJ1-1; as DNA is missing, the TRBD1 call by TCRdb cannot be tested. CDR3 length: 15 residues. Germline-derived CDR1 and CDR2 are SEHNR and FQNEAQ (reference sequence). The CDR3 here is CASSLESTGNTEAFF.

The chain employs TRBV3-1 and TRBJ1-6. This CDR3 contains 14 residues. Germline loops: CDR1 LGHDT, CDR2 YNNKEL (reference sequence). The CDR3: CASSPVSKHSPLHF.

This clonotype is medium-sized by frequency. The chain is built from TRBV7-2 and TRBJ2-5. This CDR3 comprises 14 residues. Looked up from germline, CDR1 is SGHTA and CDR2 is FQGNSA. CDR3 loop: CASSFRILGETQYF.

V is TRBV2 and J is TRBJ1-5; TCRdb names TRBD1, which stays unverified in the absence of DNA. Germline CDR1 reads SNHLY; CDR2 reads FYNNEI. The CDR3 runs 13 residues. CDR3 protein: CASSRDVEQPQHF.

The chain uses TRBV28 and TRBJ2-5; TCRdb picks TRBD2, but there is no DNA to check that call. The CDR3 covers 17 residues. Germline V lookup: CDR1 MDHEN, CDR2 SYDVKM. CDR3 amino acids: CASRSTLAGGPQETQYF.

The chain recombines TRBV19 with TRBJ2-2. This CDR3 region has 14 residues. In germline, CDR1 is LNHDA, CDR2 SQIVND (reference sequence). This CDR3 is CASSISRNTGELFF.

V usage is TRBV11-3 and J usage is TRBJ1-1; there is no DNA to check the TCRdb D call of TRBD1. The germline V gene has CDR1 SGHNT and CDR2 YENEEA. The CDR3 totals 15 residues. This chain's CDR3 is CASSPLRGANTEAFF.

The V call is TRBV6-6, the J call TRBJ1-1. The CDR3 extends over 12 amino acids. Germline loops: CDR1 MNHNY, CDR2 SVGAGI (reference sequence). CDR3 protein: CASSYGSTEAFF.

The chain carries TRBV4-1 and TRBJ2-2. From germline, CDR1 is MGHRA and CDR2 YSYEKL. This CDR3 is 14 amino acids long. The CDR3 reads CASSQDSDTGELFF.

V is TRBV6-6 and J is TRBJ2-1; TCRdb outputs TRBD1, but without DNA this stays unchecked. Looked up from germline, CDR1 is MNHNY and CDR2 is SVGAGI (reference sequence). The length of the CDR3 is 13 residues. Here the CDR3 reads CASSDDSGYEQFF.

Considering frequency, this clonotype is medium-sized. This chain uses TRBV20-1 with TRBJ2-2; the TCRdb D gene call, TRBD1, has no DNA to confirm it. Looked up from germline, CDR1 is DFQATT and CDR2 is SNEGSKA (reference sequence). The CDR3 covers 16 residues. CDR3 residues: CSASSPHFTDTGELFF.

The chain joins TRBV10-2 to TRBJ2-1; no DNA is available, so the TRBD1 call from TCRdb remains unchecked. The CDR3 has 16 amino acids. Germline CDR1 and CDR2: WSHSY and SAAADI. The CDR3 sequence is CASSEATGANYNEQFF.